This T cell receptor (beta chain) was found in a study of shared clonotypes between healthy human individuals. Libraries were prepared by immunoSEQ multiplex PCR; TCRdb keeps only in-frame clonotypes and omits some of them. Among under 1,900,000 clones listed, approximately 98.5% were seen once. Broader study findings: The four-donor shared clonotypes exceeded non-shared clonotypes in generation probability, with non-shared ones scoring lower. Depth was large, yet rarefaction showed that sorted-subset sequencing was incomplete.

The CDR3 sequence is 14 residues long. With 2 bases clipped from V and 5 bases from J, the junction kept 6 bases outside the gene matches. CDR1 and CDR2 (germline): MNHNS, SASEGT. On this clone: Its antigen is unknown.

The TCR originated in a man younger than 40 in good health. Sequenced sample: naive CD4+ T cells sorted from blood. Subset of the sample: CD45RA+ positively selected. The chain couples TRBV6-1 to TRBJ2-7; 7 bases align to TRBD1. This chain's CDR3 is CASSEPGQINEQYF. In DNA, the CDR3 is TGTGCCAGCAGTGAACCGGGACAGATAAACGAGCAGTACTTC.